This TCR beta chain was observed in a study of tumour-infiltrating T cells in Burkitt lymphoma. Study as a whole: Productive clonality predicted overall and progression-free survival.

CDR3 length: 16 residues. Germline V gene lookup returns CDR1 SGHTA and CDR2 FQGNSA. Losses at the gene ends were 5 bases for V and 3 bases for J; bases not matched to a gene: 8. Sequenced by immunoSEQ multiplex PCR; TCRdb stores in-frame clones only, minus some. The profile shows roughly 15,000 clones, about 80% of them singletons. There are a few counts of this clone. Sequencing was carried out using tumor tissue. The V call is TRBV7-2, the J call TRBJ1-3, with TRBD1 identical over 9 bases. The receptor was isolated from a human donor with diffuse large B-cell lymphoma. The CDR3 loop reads CASSPQGAQGGNTIYF. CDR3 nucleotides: TGTGCCAGCAGCCCACAGGGGGCGCAAGGTGGAAACACCATATATTTT.